These T cell receptor beta chains were read from a single sample in a study of patients and donors after allogeneic stem cell transplantation. Via MiXCR, TCRdb re-called the RT-PCR reads, giving one row per CDR3 protein. This sample has some 880,000 distinct CDR3 sequences, with roughly 18% found just once. The sample was blood, either unsorted or a sorted T cell fraction (not recorded which). All receptors derive from a human donor who was either an allogeneic HSCT recipient or a stem cell or donor lymphocyte infusion donor (not recorded which). It is not recorded whose cells these are; they may come from a transplant donor. Each CDR3 is given with its conserved first and last residue. A D gene is named only where the DNA matches it firmly. Size is omitted from some rows. Given values are once, few, many or a class for expanded clones.

j_gene: TRBJ2-2
abundance: few
d_gene: .
v_gene: TRBV9
CDR3aa: CASSVVQGGNTGELFF
CDR3nt: TGTGCCAGCAGCGTAGTTCAGGGAGGGAACACCGGGGAGCTGTTTTTT

j_gene: TRBJ1-5
abundance: .
d_gene: TRBD1
v_gene: TRBV10-3
CDR3aa: CATGSTGPSNQPQHF
CDR3nt: TGTGCCACCGGCTCGACAGGGCCGAGCAATCAGCCCCAGCATTTT

j_gene: TRBJ2-2
abundance: .
d_gene: TRBD2
v_gene: TRBV7-6
CDR3aa: CASSLGSGGTGELFF
CDR3nt: TGTGCCAGCAGCTTAGGAAGCGGGGGCACCGGGGAGCTGTTTTTT

j_gene: TRBJ1-2
abundance: .
d_gene: TRBD1
v_gene: TRBV5-4
CDR3aa: CASSLAGQYGYTF
CDR3nt: TGTGCCAGCAGCTTGGCGGGACAGTATGGCTACACCTTC

j_gene: TRBJ2-1
abundance: .
d_gene: .
v_gene: TRBV29-1
CDR3aa: CSVPAGRLTETTHNEQFF
CDR3nt: TGCAGCGTTCCTGCCGGTCGCCTCACAGAGACAACTCACAATGAGCAGTTCTTC

j_gene: TRBJ2-2
abundance: .
d_gene: .
v_gene: TRBV20-1
CDR3aa: CSARETRGFGELFF
CDR3nt: TGCAGTGCTAGAGAGACTAGGGGGTTCGGGGAGCTGTTTTTT

j_gene: TRBJ2-1
abundance: few
d_gene: .
v_gene: TRBV12-3/TRBV12-4
CDR3aa: CASSLPRLDREQFF
CDR3nt: TGTGCCAGCAGTTTACCCCGACTAGATCGTGAGCAGTTCTTC

j_gene: TRBJ2-7
abundance: .
d_gene: .
v_gene: TRBV5-6
CDR3aa: CASSPAGTSSYEQYF
CDR3nt: TGTGCCAGCAGCCCGGCCGGGACTTCCAGCTACGAGCAGTACTTC

j_gene: TRBJ2-7
abundance: .
d_gene: .
v_gene: TRBV29-1
CDR3aa: CSVAQSESQYF
CDR3nt: TGCAGCGTCGCCCAAAGTGAATCGCAGTACTTC

j_gene: TRBJ1-4
abundance: few
d_gene: TRBD1
v_gene: TRBV6-1
CDR3aa: CASRNRQGGEKLFF
CDR3nt: TGTGCCAGCAGAAATAGACAGGGAGGAGAAAAACTGTTTTTT

j_gene: TRBJ1-3
abundance: few
d_gene: .
v_gene: TRBV9
CDR3aa: CASSPSEVHTIYF
CDR3nt: TGTGCCAGCAGCCCGTCGGAGGTGCACACCATATATTTT

j_gene: TRBJ2-7
abundance: .
d_gene: .
v_gene: TRBV20-1
CDR3aa: CSARVAGSSSYEQYF
CDR3nt: TGCAGTGCTAGAGTTGCAGGGAGCTCCTCCTACGAGCAGTACTTC

j_gene: TRBJ2-3
abundance: .
d_gene: TRBD2
v_gene: TRBV20-1
CDR3aa: CSARDPTSGHTDTQYF
CDR3nt: TGCAGTGCTAGAGATCCGACTAGCGGCCACACAGATACGCAGTATTTT

j_gene: TRBJ2-5
abundance: few
d_gene: .
v_gene: TRBV15
CDR3aa: CATSLVGNSGETQYF
CDR3nt: TGTGCCACCAGCCTCGTGGGCAACAGTGGGGAGACCCAGTACTTC

j_gene: TRBJ2-1
abundance: few
d_gene: .
v_gene: TRBV6-5
CDR3aa: CASSKYLNEQFF
CDR3nt: TGTGCCAGCAGTAAATATTTAAATGAGCAGTTCTTC

j_gene: TRBJ1-2
abundance: few
d_gene: TRBD1
v_gene: TRBV7-9
CDR3aa: CASSFTGGSYGYTF
CDR3nt: TGTGCCAGCAGCTTCACAGGGGGGAGCTATGGCTACACCTTC

j_gene: TRBJ1-1
abundance: .
d_gene: .
v_gene: TRBV6-5
CDR3aa: CASSYGRRQHGAFF
CDR3nt: TGTGCCAGCAGTTACGGAAGGCGGCAGCATGGAGCTTTCTTT

j_gene: TRBJ2-5
abundance: .
d_gene: .
v_gene: TRBV18
CDR3aa: CASSPKGAQTQYF
CDR3nt: TGTGCCAGCTCACCCAAAGGGGCGCAGACCCAGTACTTC

j_gene: TRBJ1-1
abundance: .
d_gene: .
v_gene: TRBV3-1
CDR3aa: CASTGGRGAYTEAFF
CDR3nt: TGTGCCAGCACCGGCGGTCGGGGGGCTTACACTGAAGCTTTCTTT

j_gene: TRBJ2-1
abundance: few
d_gene: .
v_gene: TRBV5-1
CDR3aa: CASSLDRSNNEQFF
CDR3nt: TGCGCCAGCAGCTTGGACAGGAGTAACAATGAGCAGTTCTTC

j_gene: TRBJ2-1
abundance: few
d_gene: .
v_gene: TRBV5-6
CDR3aa: CASSTGRLLINEQFF
CDR3nt: TGTGCCAGCAGCACAGGACGCCTGTTGATAAATGAGCAGTTCTTC

j_gene: TRBJ1-2
abundance: .
d_gene: .
v_gene: TRBV19
CDR3aa: CASSIDHGGYTF
CDR3nt: TGTGCCAGTAGTATAGATCACGGTGGCTACACCTTC

j_gene: TRBJ2-5
abundance: few
d_gene: TRBD2
v_gene: TRBV13
CDR3aa: CASSLGSPLLAGDQETQYF
CDR3nt: TGTGCCAGCAGCTTAGGGTCCCCCTTACTAGCGGGGGACCAAGAGACCCAGTACTTC

j_gene: TRBJ1-2
abundance: .
d_gene: TRBD1
v_gene: TRBV4-1
CDR3aa: CASSRRQGARNSGDYGYTF
CDR3nt: TGCGCCAGCAGCCGGCGACAGGGGGCGCGCAATTCTGGGGACTATGGCTACACCTTC

j_gene: TRBJ1-6
abundance: few
d_gene: .
v_gene: TRBV7-9
CDR3aa: CASSWDSYSPLHF
CDR3nt: TGTGCCAGCAGCTGGGACTCTTACTCACCCCTCCACTTT

j_gene: TRBJ2-7
abundance: few
d_gene: TRBD2
v_gene: TRBV6-2/TRBV6-3
CDR3aa: CASSYHSSGRDYNREQYF
CDR3nt: TGTGCCAGCAGTTACCACTCTAGCGGGAGGGACTACAATAGAGAGCAGTACTTC

j_gene: TRBJ1-2
abundance: few
d_gene: TRBD1
v_gene: TRBV27
CDR3aa: CASSPRQGTMEGYTF
CDR3nt: TGTGCCAGCAGTCCCCGACAGGGAACGATGGAGGGCTACACCTTC

j_gene: TRBJ1-5
abundance: .
d_gene: .
v_gene: TRBV5-1
CDR3aa: CASSLTPRSPGSNQPQHF
CDR3nt: TGCGCCAGCAGCTTAACACCCCGGAGCCCGGGGAGCAATCAGCCCCAGCATTTT

j_gene: TRBJ2-1
abundance: few
d_gene: TRBD1
v_gene: TRBV18
CDR3aa: CASSPRDRDNEQFF
CDR3nt: TGTGCCAGCTCACCCCGGGACAGGGACAATGAGCAGTTCTTC

j_gene: TRBJ1-2
abundance: .
d_gene: .
v_gene: TRBV12-3/TRBV12-4
CDR3aa: CASSSTGADYGYTF
CDR3nt: TGTGCCAGCAGTTCCACCGGGGCCGACTATGGCTACACCTTC

j_gene: TRBJ2-2
abundance: .
d_gene: TRBD1
v_gene: TRBV10-3
CDR3aa: CAFRTGYPTGELFF
CDR3nt: TGTGCCTTTCGGACAGGGTATCCCACCGGGGAGCTGTTTTTT

j_gene: TRBJ2-6
abundance: many
d_gene: TRBD1
v_gene: TRBV20-1
CDR3aa: CSATGTGFFGANVLTF
CDR3nt: TGCAGTGCCACCGGGACAGGGTTTTTTGGGGCCAACGTCCTGACTTTC

j_gene: TRBJ1-5
abundance: .
d_gene: .
v_gene: TRBV20-1
CDR3aa: CSARAPNRDQQPQHF
CDR3nt: TGCAGTGCTAGAGCCCCCAACCGGGATCAGCAGCCCCAGCATTTT

j_gene: TRBJ1-4
abundance: few
d_gene: .
v_gene: TRBV5-1
CDR3aa: CASSFGGASNEKLFF
CDR3nt: TGCGCCAGCAGCTTCGGGGGCGCGTCTAATGAAAAACTGTTTTTT

j_gene: TRBJ2-7
abundance: few
d_gene: TRBD2
v_gene: TRBV6-1
CDR3aa: CASMQGRTSVEYEQYF
CDR3nt: TGTGCCAGCATGCAAGGCAGGACTAGCGTTGAATACGAGCAGTACTTC

j_gene: TRBJ2-2
abundance: few
d_gene: .
v_gene: TRBV5-1
CDR3aa: CASSPILSGELFF
CDR3nt: TGCGCCAGCAGCCCCATCCTTTCCGGGGAGCTGTTTTTT

j_gene: TRBJ2-6
abundance: .
d_gene: .
v_gene: TRBV29-1
CDR3aa: CSVSTGANVLTF
CDR3nt: TGCAGCGTCAGTACAGGGGCCAACGTCCTGACTTTC

j_gene: TRBJ1-2
abundance: few
d_gene: .
v_gene: TRBV7-2
CDR3aa: CASSLVAGTVYGYTF
CDR3nt: TGTGCCAGCAGCTTAGTGGCGGGGACTGTCTATGGCTACACCTTC

j_gene: TRBJ2-1
abundance: few
d_gene: TRBD2
v_gene: TRBV6-5
CDR3aa: CASSYGTTGTNEQFF
CDR3nt: TGTGCCAGCAGTTACGGGACTACCGGTACCAATGAGCAGTTCTTC

j_gene: TRBJ2-3
abundance: many
d_gene: .
v_gene: TRBV7-3
CDR3aa: CASKDWQYTDTQYF
CDR3nt: TGTGCCAGCAAAGACTGGCAATACACAGATACGCAGTATTTT

j_gene: TRBJ1-3
abundance: .
d_gene: TRBD1
v_gene: TRBV4-1
CDR3aa: CASSQDRTGGNTIYF
CDR3nt: TGCGCCAGCAGCCAAGACCGGACAGGGGGAAACACCATATATTTT

j_gene: TRBJ2-5
abundance: few
d_gene: .
v_gene: TRBV7-3
CDR3aa: CASSQNLQETQYF
CDR3nt: TGTGCCAGCAGCCAAAACCTCCAAGAGACCCAGTACTTC

j_gene: TRBJ2-7
abundance: .
d_gene: .
v_gene: TRBV7-9
CDR3aa: CASSPEGEQYF
CDR3nt: TGTGCCAGCAGCCCGGAAGGCGAGCAGTACTTC

j_gene: TRBJ2-1
abundance: .
d_gene: TRBD2
v_gene: TRBV6-2/TRBV6-3
CDR3aa: CASTLAGFSFGEQFF
CDR3nt: TGTGCCAGCACCCTAGCGGGGTTTTCGTTTGGTGAGCAGTTCTTC

j_gene: TRBJ2-1
abundance: .
d_gene: TRBD2
v_gene: TRBV9
CDR3aa: CASSVEAGGPYNEQFF
CDR3nt: TGTGCCAGCAGCGTAGAAGCGGGGGGCCCGTACAATGAGCAGTTCTTC

j_gene: TRBJ1-1
abundance: .
d_gene: .
v_gene: TRBV29-1
CDR3aa: CSVEERGMGTEAFF
CDR3nt: TGCAGCGTTGAAGAGAGGGGAATGGGGACTGAAGCTTTCTTT

j_gene: TRBJ1-4
abundance: .
d_gene: TRBD1
v_gene: TRBV20-1
CDR3aa: CSARDRGLGNEKLFF
CDR3nt: TGCAGTGCGCGGGACAGGGGCCTTGGTAATGAAAAACTGTTTTTT

j_gene: TRBJ1-1
abundance: few
d_gene: .
v_gene: TRBV27
CDR3aa: CASSPRQTMENTEAFF
CDR3nt: TGTGCCAGCAGTCCTCGACAGACGATGGAAAACACTGAAGCTTTCTTT

j_gene: TRBJ2-7
abundance: many
d_gene: .
v_gene: TRBV5-6
CDR3aa: CASSLAWGEVSYEQYF
CDR3nt: TGTGCCAGCAGCTTGGCCTGGGGTGAAGTTTCCTACGAGCAGTACTTC

j_gene: TRBJ2-1
abundance: few
d_gene: .
v_gene: TRBV15
CDR3aa: CATRTESNYNEQFF
CDR3nt: TGTGCCACCAGAACGGAGTCGAACTACAATGAGCAGTTCTTC

j_gene: TRBJ2-1
abundance: many
d_gene: TRBD1
v_gene: TRBV10-2
CDR3aa: CASSWDSDNEQFF
CDR3nt: TGCGCCAGCAGTTGGGACAGCGACAATGAGCAGTTCTTC

j_gene: TRBJ2-7
abundance: .
d_gene: .
v_gene: TRBV7-9
CDR3aa: CASSPAIQGYEQYF
CDR3nt: TGTGCCAGCAGCCCAGCGATACAGGGCTACGAGCAGTACTTC

j_gene: TRBJ1-2
abundance: .
d_gene: .
v_gene: TRBV3-1
CDR3aa: CASSELAALGYTF
CDR3nt: TGTGCCAGCAGCGAGCTCGCGGCCTTAGGCTACACCTTC

j_gene: TRBJ2-3
abundance: .
d_gene: TRBD2
v_gene: TRBV13
CDR3aa: CASSLRVAGGSDTQYF
CDR3nt: TGTGCCAGCAGCTTAAGAGTAGCGGGAGGATCGGATACGCAGTATTTT